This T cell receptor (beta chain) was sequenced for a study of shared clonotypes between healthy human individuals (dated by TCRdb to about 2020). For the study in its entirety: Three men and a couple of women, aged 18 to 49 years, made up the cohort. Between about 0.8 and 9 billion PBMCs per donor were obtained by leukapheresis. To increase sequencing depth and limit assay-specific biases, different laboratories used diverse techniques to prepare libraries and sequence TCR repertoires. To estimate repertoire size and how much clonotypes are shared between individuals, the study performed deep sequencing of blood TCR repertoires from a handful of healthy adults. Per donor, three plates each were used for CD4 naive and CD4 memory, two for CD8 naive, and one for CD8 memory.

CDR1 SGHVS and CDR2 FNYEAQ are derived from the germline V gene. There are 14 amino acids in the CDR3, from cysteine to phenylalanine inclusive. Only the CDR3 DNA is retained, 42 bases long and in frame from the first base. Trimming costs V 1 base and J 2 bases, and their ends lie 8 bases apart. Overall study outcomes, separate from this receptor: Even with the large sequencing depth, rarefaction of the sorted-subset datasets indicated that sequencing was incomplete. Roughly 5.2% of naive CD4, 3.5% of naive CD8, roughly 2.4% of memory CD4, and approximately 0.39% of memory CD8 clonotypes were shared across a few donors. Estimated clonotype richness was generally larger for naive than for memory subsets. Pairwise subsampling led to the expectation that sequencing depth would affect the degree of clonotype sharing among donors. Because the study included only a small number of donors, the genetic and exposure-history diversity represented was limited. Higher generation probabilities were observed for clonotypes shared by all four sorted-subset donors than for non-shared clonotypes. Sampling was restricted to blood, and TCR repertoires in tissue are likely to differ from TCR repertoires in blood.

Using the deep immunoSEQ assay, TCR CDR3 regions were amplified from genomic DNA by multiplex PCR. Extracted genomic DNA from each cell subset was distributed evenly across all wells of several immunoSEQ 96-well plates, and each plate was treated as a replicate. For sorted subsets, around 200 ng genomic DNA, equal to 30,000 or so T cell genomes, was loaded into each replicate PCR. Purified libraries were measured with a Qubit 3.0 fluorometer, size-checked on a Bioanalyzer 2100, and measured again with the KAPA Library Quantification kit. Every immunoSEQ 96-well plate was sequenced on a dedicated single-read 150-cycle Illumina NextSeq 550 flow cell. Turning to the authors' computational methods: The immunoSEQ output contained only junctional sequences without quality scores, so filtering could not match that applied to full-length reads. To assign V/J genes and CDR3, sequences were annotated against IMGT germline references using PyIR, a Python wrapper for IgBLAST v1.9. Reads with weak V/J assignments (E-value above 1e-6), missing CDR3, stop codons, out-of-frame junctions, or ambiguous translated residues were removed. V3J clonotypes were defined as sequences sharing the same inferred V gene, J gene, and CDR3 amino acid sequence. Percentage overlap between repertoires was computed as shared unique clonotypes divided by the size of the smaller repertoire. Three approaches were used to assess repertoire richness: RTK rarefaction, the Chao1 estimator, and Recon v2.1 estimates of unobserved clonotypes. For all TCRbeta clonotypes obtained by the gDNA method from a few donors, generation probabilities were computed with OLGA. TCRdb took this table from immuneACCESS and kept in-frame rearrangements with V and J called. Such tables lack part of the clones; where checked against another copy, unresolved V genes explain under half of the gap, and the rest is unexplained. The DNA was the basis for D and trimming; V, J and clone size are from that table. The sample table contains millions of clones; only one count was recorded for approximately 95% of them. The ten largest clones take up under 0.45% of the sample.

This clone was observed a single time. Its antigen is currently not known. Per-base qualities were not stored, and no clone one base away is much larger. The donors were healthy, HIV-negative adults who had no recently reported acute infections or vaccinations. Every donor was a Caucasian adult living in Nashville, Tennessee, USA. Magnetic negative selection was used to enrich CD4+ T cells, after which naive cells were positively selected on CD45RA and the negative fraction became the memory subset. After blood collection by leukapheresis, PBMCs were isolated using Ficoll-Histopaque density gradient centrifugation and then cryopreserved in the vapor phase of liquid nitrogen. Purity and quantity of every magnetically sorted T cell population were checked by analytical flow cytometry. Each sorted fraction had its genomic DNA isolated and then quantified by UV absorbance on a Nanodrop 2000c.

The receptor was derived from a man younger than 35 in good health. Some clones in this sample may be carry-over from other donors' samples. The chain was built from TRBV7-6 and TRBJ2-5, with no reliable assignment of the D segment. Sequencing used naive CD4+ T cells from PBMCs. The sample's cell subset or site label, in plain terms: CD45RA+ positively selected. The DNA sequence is TGTGCCAGCAGCTTAGGGGTCAGACAAGAGACCCAGTACTTC. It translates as CASSLGVRQETQYF.